This TCR beta chain originates from a study of blood T cell repertoires in COVID-19. Overall study context: Researchers got acute and convalescent COVID-19 samples from the United States, Italy and Spain. T cells, B-cell-depleted T cells, or PBMCs provided the cDNA or gDNA that served as material.

In the source study's methods: Counts of nucleated cells, estimated from reference gene primer amplification, were obtained. Repertoires were generated with immunoSEQ multiplex PCR, while TCRdb's copy carries only in-frame clones and drops some. The V and J calls and clone size were taken over from that table, and D and trimming were inferred from the DNA. This table holds 200,000 or so clones, around four fifths found once. The CDR3 extends over 19 amino acids. After removal of 1 base from V and 3 bases from J, the junction contained 11 bases not matched to a gene. The germline CDR1 and CDR2 sequences are SGHTA and FQGTGA.

The sequenced sample consisted of peripheral blood. This rearrangement joins TRBV7-3 to TRBJ2-3; 12 bases line up with TRBD2. The receptor's source is a human donor with acute or convalescent COVID-19. The donor label of this sample is uncertain. CDR3 sequence reads: CASSLKGLAGGLVTDTQYF. The CDR3 DNA reads as TGTGCCAGCAGCTTAAAGGGCCTAGCGGGAGGGCTAGTGACAGATACGCAGTATTTT.